This record covers a single T cell receptor (beta chain). These data originate in a study of blood T cell repertoires in COVID-19. Across the study: Both acute and convalescent COVID-19 samples were obtained from the United States, Italy and Spain. Nucleic acid was either cDNA or gDNA, and it came from T cells, B-cell-depleted T cells, or PBMCs.

CDR3 length: 13 residues. The V gene lost 0 bases and the J gene lost 12 bases, with 9 bases spanning the gap. Germline CDR1 and CDR2: MNHEY and SMNVEV (reference sequence). In the source study's methods: Estimation of nucleated cell counts relied on the amplification of reference gene primers. Libraries were prepared by immunoSEQ multiplex PCR; TCRdb keeps only in-frame clonotypes and omits some of them. V, J and clone size are taken as reported in that table, and D and trimming were inferred from the DNA itself. Found here are some 200,000 clones, under 90% of them singletons; the top ten hold more than 5.5%.

This chain joins TRBV27 and TRBJ1-6; D not certain. The TCR originated in a man at least 80 years old with acute or convalescent COVID-19. Material: peripheral blood. The DNA of the CDR3 is TGTGCCAGCAGTTTATCCGGCGGGTTACCCCTCCACTTT. Protein sequence: CASSLSGGLPLHF.